This T cell receptor (beta chain) was captured in a study of blood T cell repertoires in COVID-19. From germline, CDR1 is LNHDA and CDR2 SQIVND (reference sequence). The CDR3 loop spans 11 amino acids. Trimming took 5 bases from V and 7 from J, leaving 9 bases between them. Produced via immunoSEQ multiplex PCR; TCRdb's table is partial and in-frame only. The data show under 200,000 clones, approximately 90% seen once. What was sequenced was PBMCs or T cells enriched from blood (not recorded which). V usage is TRBV19 and J usage is TRBJ2-7; D is possibly TRBD2 (5 bases). The receptor comes from a woman aged 40 to 50 in a cohort exposed to, infected with or recovered from COVID-19 (not recorded which). CDR3 residues: CASSDGSEQYF. CDR3 nucleotide sequence: TGTGCCAGTAGTGATGGGAGTGAGCAGTACTTC.